Below, 24 T cell receptor beta chains from the same sample are listed, as sequenced in a study of T-cell reconstitution after alpha-beta-depleted transplantation in children. Preparation of the TCRbeta library used unique molecular identifiers. TCRdb fed the PCR reads into MiXCR, producing one record per CDR3 protein. Here the sample spans about 360,000 distinct CDR3 sequences, 10% to 15% being singletons. The sequences come from PBMCs, collected from the stem cell graft. Receptor source: a human donor who donated a stem cell graft to a child with Fanconi anemia.

This clonotype was recorded at least ten times. V usage is TRBV5-6 and J usage is TRBJ2-1, with no clear D. The germline gives CDR1 SGHDT, CDR2 YYEEEE. The CDR3 consists of 16 residues. Trimming left V 0 bases short and J 4 bases short, with 14 bases between. CDR3 in DNA: TGTGCCAGCAGCTTGGGCCCCGTGAACGGATACAATGAGCAGTTCTTC. As protein: CASSLGPVNGYNEQFF.

The chain carries TRBV5-1 and TRBJ2-3, with unresolved D. Trimming shortened V by 0 bases and J by 1 base, and 9 bases separated the two germline ends. This CDR3 is 15 amino acids long. Germline CDR1 is SGHRS and CDR2 is YFSETQ. The CDR3 DNA reads TGCGCCAGCAGCTTGGACCCATCAGGCACAGATACGCAGTATTTT. Encoded protein: CASSLDPSGTDTQYF.

This clonotype was recorded a few times. The CDR3 loop is CAAKQGQGLDTGELFF. In DNA, the CDR3 is TGTGCCGCCAAGCAGGGACAGGGCCTCGACACCGGGGAGCTGTTTTTT. The chain uses TRBV27 and TRBJ2-2; 9 bases match TRBD1. V gave up 11 bases and J gave up 3 bases; unmatched junction bases: 13. This CDR3 contains 16 residues. Germline values: CDR1 MNHEY, CDR2 SMNVEV (reference sequence).

This clonotype was recorded at least ten times. CDR3 in amino acids: CSVEKAGVLYNEQFF. CDR3 DNA sequence: TGCAGCGTTGAAAAGGCAGGGGTCCTTTACAATGAGCAGTTCTTC. The genes are TRBV29-1 and TRBJ2-1; weak D call: TRBD1 (6 bases). Germline CDR1 is SQVTM and CDR2 is ANQGSEA. The CDR3 is made up of 15 amino acids. V was trimmed by 2 bases and J by 4 bases, leaving 15 bases between them.

This clonotype has at least ten counts. The gene calls are TRBV20-1 and TRBJ2-6; perhaps TRBD1 as D (6 bases). Germline CDR1 is DFQATT and CDR2 is SNEGSKA (reference sequence). Trimming took 6 bases from V and 2 from J, leaving 11 bases between them. The CDR3 is made up of 14 amino acids. The CDR3 DNA reads as TGCAGTGCCCCTAGGGGGACTGGGGCCAACGTCCTGACTTTC. It yields the protein CSAPRGTGANVLTF.

The rearrangement joins TRBV29-1 to TRBJ2-1; D is perhaps TRBD1 or TRBD2 (5 bases each). Germline CDR1 is SQVTM and CDR2 is ANQGSEA. The CDR3 sequence is 12 residues long. V was pared by 1 base and J by 6 bases, with 7 bases between. The CDR3 DNA follows: TGCAGCGTTGAAGCTGGGGGCAATGAGCAGTTCTTC. Protein: CSVEAGGNEQFF.

The chain recombines TRBV28 with TRBJ2-7, with a tentative D call TRBD1 (6 bases). Trimming cost V 6 bases and J 5 bases, with 38 bases left between them. From germline, CDR1 is MDHEN and CDR2 SYDVKM. The CDR3 runs 21 residues. Written as DNA, the CDR3 is TGTGCCAGCAGCCTCATATTCCGAGGCTCAGGGGATCAAGATCGGAATCACGAGCAGTACGTC. Protein: CASSLIFRGSGDQDRNHEQYV.

This clonotype came up a few times. The chain joins TRBV12-3 or TRBV12-4 to TRBJ1-1, with D possibly matching TRBD1 (5 bases). This CDR3 region has 16 residues. V lost 4 bases and J 4 bases, leaving 19 bases between the germline ends. DNA of the CDR3: TGTGCCAGCAGTTCGGAGGGGCGGAGAGAGAGCACTGAAGCTTTCTTT. Translation gives CASSSEGRRESTEAFF.

The V call is TRBV7-2, the J call TRBJ2-2; TRBD2 aligns across 7 bases. The V and J ends lost 2 bases and 6 bases, in that order; junction bases with no gene match: 6. Germline assignment: CDR1 SGHTA and CDR2 FQGNSA. The CDR3 loop spans 15 amino acids. For the CDR3, the DNA is TGTGCCAGCAGCTTAAGACCCAGCGGGGCCGGGGAGCTGTTTTTT. As protein: CASSLRPSGAGELFF.

The chain links TRBV11-2 to TRBJ2-1; TRBD2 is a possible D gene (5 bases). The CDR3 runs to 15 residues. Germline V CDR1 and CDR2: SGHAT, FQNNGV. Trimming left V 6 bases short and J 5 bases short, with 17 bases between. CDR3 bases: TGTGCCAGCAGTCCACTTAGGACTTTGGACAATGAGCAGTTCTTC. It specifies CASSPLRTLDNEQFF.

This clonotype was counted many times. The rearrangement joins TRBV12-3 or TRBV12-4 to TRBJ2-1; 8 bases are shared with TRBD2. Trimming took 6 bases from V and 5 from J; bases not matched to a gene: 6. The CDR3 totals 14 residues. The CDR3 here is CASSPGLEHNEQFF. The DNA of the CDR3 is TGTGCCAGCAGCCCGGGACTAGAGCACAATGAGCAGTTCTTC.

This clonotype appeared a few times. This chain joins TRBV4-3 and TRBJ1-1, with 7 bases identical to TRBD1. The CDR3 consists of 16 residues. J lost 4 bases, V lost 0 bases, and 8 bases had no gene match. CDR1 is LGHNA, CDR2 YSLEER, per germline. CDR3 nucleotides: TGCGCCAGCAGCCAAGAGTGGGCCGCAGGGGGCACTGAAGCTTTCTTT. Amino acids: CASSQEWAAGGTEAFF.

This clonotype came up many times. The V gene is TRBV18, the J gene TRBJ1-5, with 7 positions matching TRBD1. Germline-derived CDR1 and CDR2 are KGHSH and LQKENI. CDR3 length: 16 amino acids. V shed 3 bases and J 1 base; nucleotides not matched to a gene: 6. The CDR3 nucleotides read TGTGCCAGCTCACCGGAGACAGGGCTGAGCAATCAGCCCCAGCATTTT. This codes for CASSPETGLSNQPQHF.

The rearrangement uses TRBV7-8 and TRBJ2-2; D possibly corresponds to TRBD1 (7 bases). This CDR3 contains 17 residues. Trimming shortened V by 2 bases and J by 1 base, and 14 bases separated the two germline ends. CDR1 SGHVS and CDR2 FQNEAQ come from the germline V gene. The CDR3 DNA is TGTGCCAGCAGCTTATTGAGGAGGGGGCAGAACACCGGGGAGCTGTTTTTT. Translation: CASSLLRRGQNTGELFF.

The rearrangement joins TRBV7-8 to TRBJ2-2; TRBD1 matches 8 bases. Germline values: CDR1 SGHVS, CDR2 FQNEAQ. Unmatched junction bases numbered 7, after V lost 2 bases and J lost 8 bases. The CDR3 covers 15 residues. CDR3 bases: TGTGCCAGCAGCTTACTTCGTACAGGGGGAGGGGAGCTGTTTTTT. Its protein product is CASSLLRTGGGELFF.

This clonotype was observed a handful of times. The gene calls are TRBV7-2 and TRBJ2-3, with D possibly matching TRBD2 (6 bases). Trimming pared 2 bases from V and 4 bases from J, leaving 13 bases between. The CDR3 runs to 15 residues. The germline CDR1 and CDR2 sequences are SGHTA and FQGNSA. This CDR3 is CASSLMGGRADTQYF. CDR3 bases: TGTGCCAGCAGCTTAATGGGGGGAAGGGCAGATACGCAGTATTTT.

This clonotype came up a few times. The rearrangement joins TRBV5-1 to TRBJ1-5; D is ambiguous. Germline V lookup: CDR1 SGHRS, CDR2 YFSETQ. The CDR3 sequence is 14 residues long. V lost 0 bases, J lost 5 bases, and 9 bases lay in between. The CDR3: CASSLEGLDQPQHF. CDR3 sequence (DNA): TGCGCCAGCAGCTTGGAGGGTTTAGATCAGCCCCAGCATTTT.

This clonotype was seen ten or more times. This chain joins TRBV7-2 and TRBJ2-3, with TRBD2 as a possible D gene (6 bases). The CDR3 is 16 amino acids. Trimming stripped 0 bases from V and 2 bases from J, with 12 bases between. Germline V lookup: CDR1 SGHTA, CDR2 FQGNSA. The CDR3 protein is CASSLAWGDITDTQYF. As DNA, the CDR3 is TGTGCCAGCAGCTTAGCGTGGGGGGATATCACAGATACGCAGTATTTT.

The J gene is TRBJ1-2, the V gene TRBV30, with TRBD1 as a possible D gene (6 bases). From germline, CDR1 is GTSNPN and CDR2 SVGIG (reference sequence). Between the trimmed V and J ends, which lost 3 bases and 5 bases, there was a span of 13 bases. This CDR3 spans 13 amino acids. The CDR3 spells CAWSDRPLYGYTF. CDR3 nucleotides: TGTGCCTGGAGCGACAGGCCGCTTTATGGCTACACCTTC.

V gene TRBV7-2 combines with J gene TRBJ1-1; D is unclear. Trimming left V 4 bases short and J 0 bases short, with 12 bases between. The CDR3 spans 15 residues. From germline, CDR1 is SGHTA and CDR2 FQGNSA. CDR3 protein: CASSSTGKLNTEAFF. CDR3 DNA: TGTGCCAGCAGCTCAACCGGGAAATTGAACACTGAAGCTTTCTTT.

This chain links TRBV3-1 with TRBJ1-2; D is possibly TRBD1 (5 bases). Germline lookup yields CDR1 LGHDT and CDR2 YNNKEL (reference sequence). Trimming cost V 4 bases and J 1 base, with 22 bases left between them. This CDR3 is 18 amino acids long. The CDR3 region is CASSRANRRQRNNYGYTF. For the CDR3, the DNA is TGTGCCAGCAGCCGCGCTAACCGCCGACAGCGAAATAACTATGGCTACACCTTC.

This sequence joins TRBV5-1 and TRBJ2-2; D is unresolved. The CDR3 sequence is 11 residues long. The V and J ends lost 4 bases and 5 bases respectively, with 3 bases between them. CDR1 is SGHRS, CDR2 YFSETQ, per germline. The CDR3: CASSETGELFF. The CDR3 nucleotides are TGCGCCAGCAGCGAGACCGGGGAGCTGTTTTTT.

Notes on this clonotype: Since no conserved phenylalanine or tryptophan closes the CDR3, a read error is the likely cause. The chain uses TRBV7-2 and TRBJ1-6; 9 bases line up with TRBD1. The CDR3 covers 13 residues. Per germline, CDR1 SGHTA and CDR2 FQGNSA. V was clipped by 6 bases and J by 7 bases; unmatched bases: 1. This chain's CDR3 is CASRGQGNSPLHC. CDR3 nucleotide sequence: TGTGCCAGCAGGGGACAGGGAAATTCACCCCTCCACTGT.

V is TRBV2 and J is TRBJ2-2; 8 positions match TRBD1. The CDR3 has 15 residues. V dropped 9 bases and J dropped 2; count of bases not matched to a gene: 8. Germline V gene data show CDR1 as SNHLY and CDR2 as FYNNEI. The CDR3 nucleotides read TGTGCCAGTAACTTGGGACAGGCTAACACCGGGGAGCTGTTTTTT. This translates into CASNLGQANTGELFF.